The 26 T cell receptor beta chains below come from one sample, sequenced in a study of blood T cell repertoires in COVID-19. The data were produced by immunoSEQ multiplex PCR, yet TCRdb's version contains in-frame clones alone and is incomplete. This sample has around 180,000 clones, with 79% found just once. The specimen was peripheral blood. The receptors come from a man between 60 and 70 years old with active or convalescent COVID-19.

The chain is built from TRBV10-2 and TRBJ1-5; tentative D call: TRBD1 (6 bases). The V gene lost 10 bases and the J gene lost 7 bases, with 20 bases spanning the gap. CDR1 is WSHSY and CDR2 is SAAADI in the germline V gene. The CDR3 extends over 14 amino acids. The CDR3 DNA reads TGCGCCACAGGGGAGGGCCAACGTGGACAGCCCCAGCATTTT. Amino acid sequence: CATGEGQRGQPQHF.

The rearrangement uses TRBV4-1 and TRBJ1-6; perhaps TRBD1 as D (6 bases). The CDR3 runs to 17 residues. CDR1 and CDR2 (germline): MGHRA, YSYEKL. V lost 3 bases to trimming and J lost 5 bases, with 17 bases between them. The CDR3 DNA reads as TGCGCCAGCAGCCAGGGTCCCCATCGGACAGATAATTCACCCCTCCACTTT. It codes for CASSQGPHRTDNSPLHF.

In nucleotides, the CDR3 is TGTGCCATCAGTGAGTCGGGGCAGGGGGCAGGATGGCCCCAGCATTTT. Translation gives CAISESGQGAGWPQHF. The chain has TRBV10-3 and TRBJ1-5; TRBD1 agrees at 8 bases. The trim removed 0 bases at V and 9 bases at J, leaving 10 bases unmatched. In germline, CDR1 is ENHRY, CDR2 SYGVKD. This CDR3 comprises 16 residues.

The chain carries TRBV27 and TRBJ2-6, with TRBD2 as a possible D gene (6 bases). The V end was cut by 4 bases, the J end by 4 bases, with 14 bases between. CDR3 length equals 16 residues. Germline loops: CDR1 MNHEY, CDR2 SMNVEV (reference sequence). The CDR3 loop is CASSSPSGEGANVLTF. CDR3 sequence (DNA): TGTGCCAGCAGTTCCCCCTCGGGGGAAGGGGCCAACGTCCTGACTTTC.

This clone has more than one count but fewer than ten. CDR3: CAWSIRDRGIYEQYF. DNA of the CDR3: TGTGCCTGGAGTATCCGGGACAGGGGGATTTACGAGCAGTACTTC. This chain joins TRBV30 and TRBJ2-7; TRBD1 matches at 11 bases. The CDR3 is made up of 15 amino acids. V lost 2 bases, J lost 4 bases, and 7 bases stayed unmatched. Germline-derived CDR1 and CDR2 are GTSNPN and SVGIG (reference sequence). The entire variable domain, with the rest obtained from reference TRBV30 and TRBJ2-7, is as follows: SQTIHQWPATLVQPVGSPLSLECTVEGTSNPNLYWYRQAAGRGLQLLFYSVGIGQISSEVPQNLSASRPQDRQFILSSKKLLLSDSGFYLCAWSIRDRGIYEQYFGPGTRLTVT.

The V gene is TRBV7-3, the J gene TRBJ2-5; 7 bases map to TRBD2. V lost 5 bases, J lost 6 bases, and 6 bases stayed unmatched. This CDR3 spans 13 amino acids. CDR1 is SGHTA and CDR2 is FQGTGA in the germline V gene. The CDR3 reads CASSPRGGKTQYF. The CDR3 bases are TGTGCCAGCAGCCCTCGCGGGGGAAAGACCCAGTACTTC.

The chain couples TRBV15 to TRBJ2-2; weak D call: TRBD2 (5 bases). The CDR3 is 15 residues long. V dropped 0 bases and J dropped 5 bases, with 10 bases sitting between them. Per germline, CDR1 LNHNV and CDR2 YYDKDF (reference sequence). The CDR3 region is CATSRDRGTTGELFF. CDR3 DNA: TGTGCCACCAGCAGAGATCGGGGTACGACCGGGGAGCTGTTTTTT.

V gene TRBV1 combines with J gene TRBJ2-7; TRBD2 is the table's D call and was not checked against the DNA. TRBV1 corresponds to a pseudogene. There are 16 residues in the CDR3. DNA for the CDR3: TGCACCAGACTAGAAGACCGGCGGGCTAGCTCCTACGAGCAGTACTTC. It is translated as CTRLEDRRASSYEQYF.

The chain carries TRBV30 and TRBJ1-5, with 7 bases aligning to TRBD1. Trimming took 5 bases from V and 3 from J; bases not matched to a gene: 4. This CDR3 is 13 amino acids long. The germline gives CDR1 GTSNPN, CDR2 SVGIG (reference sequence). The CDR3 here is CAWGGQSNQPQHF. CDR3 nucleotide sequence: TGTGCCTGGGGGGGACAGTCCAATCAGCCCCAGCATTTT. The complete variable domain, with remaining parts taken from reference TRBV30 and TRBJ1-5, reads SQTIHQWPATLVQPVGSPLSLECTVEGTSNPNLYWYRQAAGRGLQLLFYSVGIGQISSEVPQNLSASRPQDRQFILSSKKLLLSDSGFYLCAWGGQSNQPQHFGDGTRLSIL.

This chain joins TRBV10-3 and TRBJ2-7; 10 nucleotides align to TRBD2. Losses at the gene ends were 3 bases for V and 9 bases for J; bases not matched to a gene: 8. This CDR3 has 14 residues. Germline CDR1 reads ENHRY; CDR2 reads SYGVKD. The CDR3 DNA is TGTGCCATCAGTGACGGAGCGGGAGGGGATCTGCAGTACTTC. Its translation: CAISDGAGGDLQYF.

This chain connects TRBV7-2 to TRBJ2-1, with 10 positions matching TRBD1. The CDR3 runs to 15 residues. Germline V gene data show CDR1 as SGHTA and CDR2 as FQGNSA. V shed 5 bases, J shed 3 bases, and the junction held 4 bases outside the gene matches. In DNA form, the CDR3 reads TGTGCCAGCAGCACGCGGACAGGGGGCTACAATGAGCAGTTCTTC. Translation: CASSTRTGGYNEQFF.

The chain is built from TRBV18 and TRBJ1-2; 9 nucleotides line up with TRBD1. The CDR3 is made up of 15 amino acids. The J segment lost 5 bases and the V segment lost 3 bases, leaving 7 bases of the junction unmatched. In germline, CDR1 is KGHSH, CDR2 LQKENI. The CDR3 region is CASSPPGTGLYGYTF. The CDR3 DNA is TGTGCCAGCTCACCTCCCGGGACAGGGCTTTATGGCTACACCTTC.

V and J are TRBV6-5 and TRBJ1-2; no definite D call. The CDR3 runs to 14 residues. V shed 0 bases and J shed 8 bases, with 13 bases lying between them. The V gene's germline CDR1 is MNHEY and CDR2 SVGAGI. The CDR3 spells CASSYSAGFGGYTF. CDR3 DNA: TGTGCCAGCAGTTACTCGGCGGGCTTCGGGGGCTACACCTTC.

J is TRBJ2-7 and V is TRBV7-3; D uncertain. This CDR3 contains 13 residues. CDR1 is SGHTA, CDR2 FQGTGA, per germline. Trimming left V 5 bases short and J 0 bases short, with 8 bases between. CDR3 in DNA: TGTGCCAGCAGCCGCGGAAGCTCCTACGAGCAGTACTTC. Residues: CASSRGSSYEQYF.

The gene calls are TRBV7-8 and TRBJ2-1; 8 bases map to TRBD1. Germline CDR1 reads SGHVS; CDR2 reads FQNEAQ. Trimming at V came to 6 bases and at J to 7 bases, leaving 2 bases not matched to a gene. The CDR3 loop spans 12 amino acids. CDR3 DNA sequence: TGTGCCAGCAGGACAGGGGTAAATGAGCAGTTCTTC. It translates to CASRTGVNEQFF.

This clone was counted between two and nine times. The J gene is TRBJ2-1, the V gene TRBV28; 12 nucleotides line up with TRBD2. The CDR3 extends over 21 amino acids. Germline loops: CDR1 MDHEN, CDR2 SYDVKM. V was pared by 4 bases and J by 0 bases, with 16 bases of the junction left unmatched. Here the CDR3 DNA reads TGTGCCAGCAGTTCCCGGGGAACGAGGGCTAGCGGGAGGGGCTCCTACAATGAGCAGTTCTTC. Protein sequence: CASSSRGTRASGRGSYNEQFF.

The rearrangement uses TRBV11-1 and TRBJ2-3; maybe TRBD2 (6 bases). Germline V lookup: CDR1 SGHAT, CDR2 FQDESV (reference sequence). Trimming pared 1 base from V and 0 bases from J, leaving 8 bases between. This CDR3 region has 15 residues. The CDR3 DNA reads TGTGCCAGCAGCTTAGGCGGAGGGAGCACAGATACGCAGTATTTT. Residues: CASSLGGGSTDTQYF.

This clone was seen a handful of times. The J gene is TRBJ2-7, the V gene TRBV10-2; perhaps TRBD2 as D (6 bases). Germline V gene sequence: CDR1 WSHSY, CDR2 SAAADI. V was clipped by 4 bases and J by 6 bases, with 13 bases between them. This CDR3 region has 13 residues. The CDR3 coding sequence is TGCGCCAGCAGTGGCGGGAAAGGAGGCGAGCAGTACTTC. Residues: CASSGGKGGEQYF.

This chain connects TRBV7-8 to TRBJ2-7; 7 nucleotides align to TRBD1. V lost 7 bases and J lost 2; bases outside the gene matches: 11. The germline V gene encodes CDR1 SGHVS and CDR2 FQNEAQ. This CDR3 contains 15 residues. The CDR3 nucleotides are TGTGCCAGCACCCCCCGGGACAGAAGAACCTACGAGCAGTACTTC. Translated: CASTPRDRRTYEQYF.

This clone was counted a single time. The V call is TRBV30, the J call TRBJ1-2, with D maybe TRBD1 (5 bases). The ends were cut back, 0 bases at V and 11 bases at J, with 13 bases in the middle. Looked up from germline, CDR1 is GTSNPN and CDR2 is SVGIG (reference sequence). There are 12 residues in the CDR3. CDR3 in amino acids: CAWSVQAGVYTF. The CDR3 DNA reads as TGTGCCTGGAGTGTACAGGCAGGCGTTTACACCTTC.

In the case of this clone: This CDR3 is also generated by other DNA sequences in the sample. The chain links TRBV18 to TRBJ2-3, with no clear D. The CDR3 runs to 13 residues. Per germline, CDR1 KGHSH and CDR2 LQKENI. Between the trimmed V and J ends, which lost 3 bases and 2 bases, there was a span of 6 bases. The CDR3 DNA reads as TGTGCCAGCTCACCTTATTCCACAGATACGCAGTATTTT. It yields the protein CASSPYSTDTQYF.

This rearrangement joins TRBV19 to TRBJ1-3; D remains ambiguous. The germline gives CDR1 LNHDA, CDR2 SQIVND (reference sequence). There are 13 residues in the CDR3. The V gene lost 5 bases and the J gene lost 1 base, with 6 bases spanning the gap. The CDR3 DNA is TGTGCCAGTAGTCGAGGTTCTGGAAACACCATATATTTT. Protein sequence: CASSRGSGNTIYF.

The rearrangement uses TRBV7-9 and TRBJ2-3; D is undetermined. V was trimmed by 5 bases and J by 6 bases, leaving 12 bases between them. The length of the CDR3 is 13 residues. From germline, CDR1 is SEHNR and CDR2 FQNEAQ (reference sequence). DNA of the CDR3: TGTGCCAGCAGCCTCCTGCGCCTGGATACGCAGTATTTT. Its protein is CASSLLRLDTQYF.

The V call is TRBV18, the J call TRBJ2-2, with D possibly being TRBD2 (5 bases). The V gene's germline CDR1 is KGHSH and CDR2 LQKENI. The CDR3 is 16 residues long. The V gene lost 4 bases and the J gene lost 1 base, with 13 bases spanning the gap. The CDR3 spells CASSQAGGRNTGELFF. The CDR3 nucleotides read TGTGCCAGCTCACAGGCGGGCGGAAGGAACACCGGGGAGCTGTTTTTT.

This sequence joins TRBV6-5 and TRBJ1-2; TRBD1 matches at 7 bases. The CDR3 has 13 amino acids. V lost 7 bases, J lost 8 bases, and 10 bases stayed unmatched. Germline V CDR1 and CDR2: MNHEY, SVGAGI. The CDR3 sequence is CASILRGRRGYTF. CDR3 sequence (DNA): TGTGCCAGCATTCTTAGGGGGCGCCGGGGCTACACCTTC.

The chain joins TRBV13 to TRBJ2-7; no definite D call. CDR1 PRHDT and CDR2 FYEKMQ come from the germline V gene (reference sequence). The length of the CDR3 is 12 residues. V gave up 5 bases and J gave up 3 bases, with 8 bases separating them. The CDR3 DNA reads TGTGCCAGCAGCCAATCCAACTACGAGCAGTACTTC. Its protein is CASSQSNYEQYF.